This entry lists 22 T cell receptor beta chains sequenced from one sample in a study of blood T cells in healthy people across ages. A sample-barcoded 5' primer and a J-beta primer mix were used in a second PCR of roughly 7 to 12 cycles. A single record per CDR3 protein comes from TCRdb applying MiXCR to the 5' RACE reads. The data hold about 1.8 million distinct CDR3 sequences, with less than 50% observed a single time. Sequenced input: blood. Receptors were obtained from a woman in her forties in good health.

The rearrangement links TRBV21-1 to TRBJ2-7; the DNA was not used to check the table's D call, TRBD2. TRBV21-1 constitutes a pseudogene. This CDR3 region has 19 residues. CDR3 in amino acids: CAGTTDPGLAGGPPYEQYF. The CDR3 DNA sequence: TGTGCCGGCACAACCGACCCCGGACTAGCGGGGGGGCCTCCCTACGAGCAGTACTTC.

V gene TRBV10-3 combines with J gene TRBJ2-1; 7 bases are a match to TRBD1. Germline values: CDR1 ENHRY, CDR2 SYGVKD. The V segment lost 4 bases and the J segment 6 bases; nucleotides outside the gene matches: 6. This CDR3 region has 14 residues. The CDR3 bases are TGTGCCATCAGTGTAGGGGGCGCGGTCAATGAGCAGTTCTTC. Translation gives CAISVGGAVNEQFF.

This clonotype came up a few times. The chain employs TRBV11-2 and TRBJ2-5; D possibly corresponds to TRBD2 (6 bases). The germline V gene has CDR1 SGHAT and CDR2 FQNNGV. V lost 0 bases to trimming and J lost 2 bases, with 13 bases between them. The CDR3 contains 16 residues. Written as DNA, the CDR3 is TGTGCCAGCAGCTTAGAGTCGGGTCGGGGGCAAGAGACCCAGTACTTC. Translation gives CASSLESGRGQETQYF. Using reference TRBV11-2 and TRBJ2-5 for the parts outside the CDR3, the full variable domain is EAGVAQSPRYKIIEKRQSVAFWCNPISGHATLYWYQQILGQGPKLLIQFQNNGVVDDSQLPKDRFSAERLKGVDSTLKIQPAKLEDSAVYLCASSLESGRGQETQYFGPGTRLLVL.

The chain joins TRBV12-3 or TRBV12-4 to TRBJ2-7; 10 bases align to TRBD2. The CDR3 is 13 residues long. After removal of 2 bases from V and 6 bases from J, the junction contained 1 base not matched to a gene. The CDR3 region is CASSLTSGTEQYF. The CDR3, as DNA: TGTGCCAGCAGTTTAACTAGCGGGACCGAGCAGTACTTC.

V and J are TRBV24-1 and TRBJ1-2, with TRBD1 matching 8 bases. CDR1 KGHDR and CDR2 SFDVKD come from the germline V gene. This CDR3 has 15 residues. Trimming took 3 bases from V and 6 from J; bases not matched to a gene: 8. CDR3 in DNA: TGTGCCACCAGTGATGCCGACAGGGGACGTCATGGCTACACCTTC. Protein: CATSDADRGRHGYTF.

This clonotype was picked up a small number of times. The V and J genes are TRBV7-9 and TRBJ2-6; D is unclear. The V and J ends lost 5 bases and 0 bases respectively, with 14 bases between them. CDR3 length: 17 amino acids. Germline assignment: CDR1 SEHNR and CDR2 FQNEAQ (reference sequence). CDR3 in DNA: TGTGCCAGCAGCACCAGGATAGAAGGCTCTGGGGCCAACGTCCTGACTTTC. As protein: CASSTRIEGSGANVLTF.

The chain uses TRBV7-3 and TRBJ2-3; 9 bases align to TRBD2. Germline V gene data show CDR1 as SGHTA and CDR2 as FQGTGA. The CDR3 is 16 amino acids. Germline trimming cut 8 bases from V and 3 bases from J; bases unmatched to any gene: 12. Here the CDR3 reads CASSPSGTSITDTQYF. The CDR3 coding sequence is TGTGCCAGCTCCCCCTCCGGGACTAGCATAACAGATACGCAGTATTTT. Supplemented by reference TRBV7-3 and TRBJ2-3, the full variable domain reads GAGVSQTPSNKVTEKGKYVELRCDPISGHTALYWYRQSLGQGPEFLIYFQGTGAADDSGLPNDRFFAVRPEGSVSTLKIQRTERGDSAVYLCASSPSGTSITDTQYFGPGTRLTVL.

With respect to this clonotype: A read error may account for a junction end that differs from germline. V and J are TRBV4-2 and TRBJ2-7; 7 bases align to TRBD2. Germline values: CDR1 LGHNA, CDR2 YNFKEQ. This CDR3 contains 16 residues. The CDR3 here is CASCQEPSGGRGEQYF. CDR3 nucleotides: TGTGCCAGCTGCCAAGAGCCTAGCGGTGGGCGTGGAGAGCAGTACTTC.

Only a few counts were recorded for this clonotype. V is TRBV6-2 or TRBV6-3 and J is TRBJ2-3, with D perhaps TRBD1 or TRBD2 (5 bases each). The length of the CDR3 is 14 residues. Trimming cost V 3 bases and J 5 bases, with 12 bases left between them. Germline V gene sequence: CDR1 MNHEY, CDR2 SVGEGT. The CDR3 region has the DNA TGTGCCAGCAGTTATGATGGGGGTCGAGATACGCAGTATTTT. Amino acid sequence: CASSYDGGRDTQYF.

The chain couples TRBV24-1 to TRBJ1-1; TRBD1 matches 10 bases. Germline CDR1 and CDR2: KGHDR and SFDVKD. The CDR3 consists of 13 residues. Unmatched junction bases numbered 3, after V lost 5 bases and J lost 7 bases. This chain's CDR3 is CATSGGTGDEAFF. The CDR3 coding sequence is TGTGCCACCAGTGGAGGGACAGGGGATGAAGCTTTCTTT.

The CDR3 DNA sequence: TGCGCCAGCAGCCAAGCTTGGTATGGGGCTAATGAAAAACTGTTTTTT. Translated, it gives CASSQAWYGANEKLFF. This rearrangement joins TRBV4-1 to TRBJ1-4; D not resolved. V was clipped by 1 base and J by 3 bases, with 12 bases between them. The CDR3 sequence is 16 residues long. From germline, CDR1 is MGHRA and CDR2 YSYEKL.

The chain has TRBV9 and TRBJ2-7; possibly TRBD1 for D (6 bases). Germline lookup yields CDR1 SGDLS and CDR2 YYNGEE. V lost 4 bases and J lost 3, with 14 bases in between. The CDR3 covers 14 residues. The CDR3 DNA reads TGTGCCAGCAGCCCCGGGGCGACAGGCTACGAGCAGTACTTC. Residues: CASSPGATGYEQYF.

This rearrangement joins TRBV11-2 to TRBJ1-6, with 7 bases lining up with TRBD1. The germline gives CDR1 SGHAT, CDR2 FQNNGV. The trim removed 1 base at V and 7 bases at J, leaving 4 bases unmatched. The CDR3 length is 15 residues. The CDR3 DNA reads as TGTGCCAGCAGCTTAGTCGGACAGGCGAATTCACCCCTCCACTTT. Amino acid sequence: CASSLVGQANSPLHF.

The V and J genes are TRBV10-3 and TRBJ1-2; the match to TRBD1 covers 10 bases. V dropped 5 bases and J dropped 6; count of bases not matched to a gene: 6. CDR3 length: 14 amino acids. Germline CDR1 reads ENHRY; CDR2 reads SYGVKD. The CDR3, as DNA: TGTGCCATCAGTTGGGGACAGGGGACGAATGGCTACACCTTC. Amino acids: CAISWGQGTNGYTF.

The chain is built from TRBV6-2 or TRBV6-3 and TRBJ1-2, with TRBD1 matching 8 bases. From germline, CDR1 is MNHEY and CDR2 SVGEGT. V lost 5 bases to trimming and J lost 7 bases; unmatched junction nucleotides: 3. The CDR3 sequence is 12 residues long. The CDR3: CASSDRGAGYTF. The DNA of the CDR3 is TGTGCCAGCAGTGACAGGGGTGCTGGCTACACCTTC.

The chain is built from TRBV7-8 and TRBJ1-4; TRBD1 might be the D (6 bases). V lost 5 bases to trimming and J lost 5 bases, with 12 bases between them. Germline V gene data show CDR1 as SGHVS and CDR2 as FQNEAQ. The CDR3 covers 14 residues. Here the CDR3 DNA reads TGTGCCAGCAGCCAAGGGACATCAAATGAAAAACTGTTTTTT. Protein sequence: CASSQGTSNEKLFF.

The V and J genes are TRBV5-1 and TRBJ1-2; a weak D match, TRBD1 (6 bases). Germline V gene data show CDR1 as SGHRS and CDR2 as YFSETQ. Trimming left V 2 bases short and J 8 bases short, with 13 bases between. This CDR3 region has 13 residues. This chain's CDR3 is CASSLKQGSGYTF. The CDR3 bases are TGCGCCAGCAGCTTAAAACAGGGCAGCGGCTACACCTTC.

The rearrangement uses TRBV6-2 or TRBV6-3 and TRBJ1-5; a possible D gene is TRBD1 (6 bases). Trimming cost V 2 bases and J 5 bases, with 10 bases left between them. The CDR3 has 14 amino acids. From germline, CDR1 is MNHEY and CDR2 SVGEGT. Here the CDR3 reads CASSYGAGDQPQHF. The CDR3 DNA reads TGTGCCAGCAGTTACGGGGCAGGGGATCAGCCCCAGCATTTT.

The J gene is TRBJ2-3, the V gene TRBV18; TRBD2 might be the D (5 bases). This CDR3 spans 17 amino acids. Germline values: CDR1 KGHSH, CDR2 LQKENI. Trimming removed 2 bases at V and 1 base at J, with 16 bases between. CDR3 residues: CASSPKEAGGGTDTQYF. The CDR3 nucleotides read TGTGCCAGCTCACCAAAGGAGGCAGGCGGAGGCACAGATACGCAGTATTTT.

J is TRBJ2-1 and V is TRBV3-1; no reliable D call. CDR1 and CDR2 from the germline V gene are LGHDT and YNNKEL (reference sequence). With 0 bases removed from V and 6 bases from J, the gap between germline ends came to 12 bases. The CDR3 runs 15 residues. The CDR3 region is CASSQDVLVSNEQFF. CDR3 nucleotide sequence: TGTGCCAGCAGCCAAGATGTGCTAGTAAGCAATGAGCAGTTCTTC.

V and J are TRBV11-2 and TRBJ2-7, with 9 bases fitting TRBD2. The end of the DNA is better explained by TRBJ2-5, so the J call may be wrong. The CDR3 runs 16 residues. Germline lookup yields CDR1 SGHAT and CDR2 FQNNGV. The CDR3 region has the DNA TGTGCCAGCAGCTTCTGTAGCGGGGGAAAAATAGAGACCCAGTACTTC. The encoded protein is CASSFCSGGKIETQYF.

This chain uses TRBV5-1 with TRBJ2-1, with D maybe TRBD1 (8 bases). CDR3 length: 14 amino acids. Germline loops: CDR1 SGHRS, CDR2 YFSETQ. Trimming stripped 4 bases from V and 8 bases from J, with 16 bases between. CDR3 nucleotides: TGCGCCAGCAGCGTGGAACAGGGGGGGGATGAGCAGTTCTTC. Its protein product is CASSVEQGGDEQFF. Full variable domain (remainder filled in from reference TRBV5-1 and TRBJ2-1): KAGVTQTPRYLIKTRGQQVTLSCSPISGHRSVSWYQQTPGQGLQFLFEYFSETQRNKGNFPGRFSGRQFSNSRSEMNVSTLELGDSALYLCASSVEQGGDEQFFGPGTRLTVL.